The 8 T cell receptor beta chains presented below share a single source sample, sequenced in a study of tumor-infiltrating lymphocytes in oesophageal squamous cell carcinoma. TCRdb re-analysed the PCR reads in MiXCR, keeping a single row per CDR3 protein. Among about 10,000 distinct CDR3 sequences listed, roughly three fifths were seen once. Sequencing was done on a sample of esophageal tumor tissue. These receptors were taken from a female donor with esophageal squamous cell carcinoma.

This clonotype was counted only a few times. The chain joins TRBV7-8 to TRBJ1-2; TRBD1 agrees at 12 bases. In germline, CDR1 is SGHVS, CDR2 FQNEAQ. V was clipped by 5 bases and J by 7 bases; unmatched bases: 8. CDR3 size: 15 residues. DNA for the CDR3: TGTGCCAGCAGCCAGGAGGGACAGGGGGCTGGTGGCTACACCTTC. It encodes CASSQEGQGAGGYTF.

This chain joins TRBV7-6 and TRBJ2-1; D is uncertain. Germline CDR1 and CDR2: SGHVS and FNYEAQ. V dropped 5 bases and J dropped 10 bases, with 9 bases sitting between them. This CDR3 region has 11 residues. CDR3 sequence (DNA): TGTGCCAGCAGCCCCCAGGACGAGCAGTTCTTC. Its protein is CASSPQDEQFF.

The sample holds a few counts of this clonotype. The J gene is TRBJ2-5, the V gene TRBV20-1; TRBD1 matches 8 bases. The germline gives CDR1 DFQATT, CDR2 SNEGSKA (reference sequence). The CDR3 contains 14 residues. Losses at the gene ends were 1 base for V and 1 base for J; bases not matched to a gene: 2. In DNA, the CDR3 is TGCAGTGCTAGAGGCGACAGGGGCCAAGAGACCCAGTACTTC. It codes for CSARGDRGQETQYF.

The chain is built from TRBV7-6 and TRBJ2-2, with TRBD1 matching over 10 bases. This CDR3 has 15 residues. The V and J ends lost 5 bases and 6 bases, in that order; junction bases with no gene match: 6. CDR1 is SGHVS and CDR2 is FNYEAQ in the germline V gene. CDR3 region: CASSPGTGVAGELFF. The DNA for the CDR3 is TGTGCCAGCAGCCCAGGGACAGGGGTGGCCGGGGAGCTGTTTTTT.

The chain is built from TRBV6-6 and TRBJ2-2; unclear D gene. CDR1 is MNHNY, CDR2 SVGAGI, per germline (reference sequence). Between the trimmed V and J ends, which lost 2 bases and 2 bases, there was a span of 9 bases. CDR3 length: 15 residues. The CDR3 DNA reads as TGTGCCAGCAGTTACATGACGGCTAACACCGGGGAGCTGTTTTTT. Translated, it gives CASSYMTANTGELFF.

This clonotype appeared a few times. The chain recombines TRBV7-2 with TRBJ2-4, with a tentative D call TRBD1 (6 bases). The J call is doubtful: the DNA matches TRBJ2-5 better. From germline, CDR1 is SGHTA and CDR2 FQGNSA. The CDR3 is made up of 14 amino acids. The DNA for the CDR3 is TGTGCCAGCAGCTTAGTCACAGGGAGAGAGACCCAGTACTTC. This translates into CASSLVTGRETQYF.

Points on this clonotype: A much larger clone is a single base away; this may be a read error. This chain joins TRBV5-6 and TRBJ2-1; 12 nucleotides match TRBD2. Per germline, CDR1 SGHDT and CDR2 YYEEEE. There are 16 residues in the CDR3. The ends lost 4 bases at V and 10 bases at J; junction bases unmatched: 12. CDR3 amino acids: CASSHLTSGSPYEQFF. The CDR3 DNA sequence: TGTGCCAGCAGCCACCTGACTAGCGGGAGTCCCTACGAGCAGTTCTTC.

In this sample, this clonotype turned up many times. Being one base from a much bigger clone, this may be a read error. The CDR3 loop reads CASSLGGTSGRHYNEQYF. The CDR3 coding sequence is TGTGCCAGCAGTTTAGGGGGAACTAGCGGGAGGCACTACAATGAGCAGTACTTC. V gene TRBV28 combines with J gene TRBJ2-7, with TRBD2 matching over 12 bases. The CDR3 covers 18 residues. With 2 bases clipped from V and 7 bases from J, the junction kept 15 bases outside the gene matches. From germline, CDR1 is MDHEN and CDR2 SYDVKM.